These 16 T cell receptor beta chains were all obtained from the same sample, sequenced in a study of blood T cell repertoires in COVID-19. Clones were sequenced by immunoSEQ multiplex PCR, and TCRdb holds only the in-frame ones, with some missing. The sample records about 140,000 clones, around 82% being singletons. Input material: peripheral blood. These receptors were taken from a woman aged 60-75 years with acute or convalescent COVID-19.

This clone was seen more than once but under ten times. The chain combines TRBV27 with TRBJ1-4; maybe TRBD1 (6 bases). Per the germline V gene, CDR1 is MNHEY and CDR2 is SMNVEV (reference sequence). The CDR3 contains 14 residues. The V and J ends lost 8 bases and 1 base respectively, with 11 bases between them. In DNA, the CDR3 is TGTGCCAGCGGTCAACAGGGAACTAATGAAAAACTGTTTTTT. It codes for CASGQQGTNEKLFF.

V gene TRBV10-1 combines with J gene TRBJ2-7; 7 nucleotides agree with TRBD2. The V segment lost 0 bases and the J segment 3 bases; nucleotides outside the gene matches: 5. Looked up from germline, CDR1 is WNHNN and CDR2 is SYGVQD (reference sequence). The CDR3 covers 15 residues. The CDR3 DNA is TGCGCCAGCAGTGAGTCGGGTCTAGCGGTCTACGAGCAGTACTTC. Translation: CASSESGLAVYEQYF.

CDR3 in DNA: TGTGCCAGCAGACCAACAGGGGCTGGGGCCAACGTCCTGACTTTC. Translated: CASRPTGAGANVLTF. The V call is TRBV6-5, the J call TRBJ2-6; 7 bases fit TRBD1. V shed 6 bases, J shed 2 bases, and the junction held 4 bases outside the gene matches. The V gene's germline CDR1 is MNHEY and CDR2 SVGAGI. CDR3 size: 15 residues.

This clone has only a few counts. The V gene is TRBV18, the J gene TRBJ1-2, with a weak D call TRBD1 (6 bases). The germline CDR1 and CDR2 sequences are KGHSH and LQKENI. The V end lost 5 bases, the J end lost 6 bases, and 13 bases lay between the germline ends. The CDR3 has 13 amino acids. CDR3 nucleotide sequence: TGTGCCAGCTCAATACAGGGTGGGGATGGCTACACCTTC. Translated, it gives CASSIQGGDGYTF. The full variable domain, with the rest looked up from reference TRBV18 and TRBJ1-2, is NAGVMQNPRHLVRRRGQEARLRCSPMKGHSHVYWYRQLPEEGLKFMVYLQKENIIDESGMPKERFSAEFPKEGPSILRIQQVVRGDSAAYFCASSIQGGDGYTFGSGTRLTVV.

The chain has TRBV7-9 and TRBJ2-1, with 7 bases lining up with TRBD2. The J segment lost 6 bases and the V segment lost 5 bases, leaving 16 bases of the junction unmatched. CDR1 is SEHNR, CDR2 FQNEAQ, per germline (reference sequence). This CDR3 has 17 amino acids. CDR3 coding DNA: TGTGCCAGCAGCCGTTCTGGTGGGCGGGAGCTGGGCAATGAGCAGTTCTTC. Translation gives CASSRSGGRELGNEQFF. Drawing the rest from reference TRBV7-9 and TRBJ2-1, the complete variable domain is DTGVSQNPRHKITKRGQNVTFRCDPISEHNRLYWYRQTLGQGPEFLTYFQNEAQLEKSRLLSDRFSAERPKGSFSTLEIQRTEQGDSAMYLCASSRSGGRELGNEQFFGPGTRLTVL.

This chain connects TRBV11-3 to TRBJ2-7, with TRBD2 identical over 11 bases. V gave up 2 bases and J gave up 4 bases; unmatched junction bases: 10. Germline V gene sequence: CDR1 SGHNT, CDR2 YENEEA. This CDR3 spans 17 amino acids. The CDR3 region is CASSLYTSGSLGYEQYF. The CDR3 nucleotides are TGTGCCAGCAGCTTATACACTAGCGGGAGTCTCGGATACGAGCAGTACTTC.

This chain connects TRBV5-1 to TRBJ2-5; the D is unclear. V was shortened by 5 bases and J by 1 base, with 6 bases between the two germline ends. Germline V CDR1 and CDR2: SGHRS, YFSETQ. The CDR3 has 12 amino acids. CDR3 residues: CASREPQETQYF. The CDR3, as DNA: TGCGCCAGCAGGGAGCCCCAAGAGACCCAGTACTTC.

V and J are TRBV7-3 and TRBJ2-7; 11 positions match TRBD2. Germline CDR1 reads SGHTA; CDR2 reads FQGTGA. The J segment lost 7 bases and the V segment lost 2 bases, leaving 1 base of the junction unmatched. The CDR3 runs 13 residues. The CDR3 nucleotides are TGTGCCAGCAGCTTAGGGACTAGCGGAGAGCAGTACTTC. Translation: CASSLGTSGEQYF.

The chain is built from TRBV4-3 and TRBJ2-5, with 11 bases aligning to TRBD1. The CDR3 is 15 residues long. Germline V gene sequence: CDR1 LGHNA, CDR2 YSLEER. V was pared by 0 bases and J by 5 bases, with 2 bases of the junction left unmatched. CDR3: CASSQDGQGAETQYF. CDR3 bases: TGCGCCAGCAGCCAAGACGGACAGGGGGCTGAGACCCAGTACTTC.

This sequence joins TRBV5-4 and TRBJ2-1, with no clear D. Germline V gives CDR1 SGHNT, CDR2 YYREEE (reference sequence). The V and J ends lost 1 base and 8 bases respectively, with 10 bases between them. The CDR3 runs 13 residues. The CDR3 region has the DNA TGTGCCAGCAGCTTGCGAGCGATCCATGAGCAGTTCTTC. As protein: CASSLRAIHEQFF. The full variable domain, in which reference TRBV5-4 and TRBJ2-1 provide the parts outside the CDR3, is ETGVTQSPTHLIKTRGQQVTLRCSSQSGHNTVSWYQQALGQGPQFIFQYYREEENGRGNFPPRFSGLQFPNYSSELNVNALELDDSALYLCASSLRAIHEQFFGPGTRLTVL.

The genes are TRBV6-5 and TRBJ2-7; TRBD1 matches at 9 bases. The germline V gene has CDR1 MNHEY and CDR2 SVGAGI. The V and J ends lost 8 bases and 1 base, in that order; junction bases with no gene match: 9. CDR3 length equals 15 residues. The CDR3 loop reads CASGPGTGSSYEQYF. As DNA, the CDR3 is TGTGCCAGCGGACCCGGGACAGGGTCGTCCTACGAGCAGTACTTC.

The rearrangement uses TRBV11-2 and TRBJ2-3; TRBD2 agrees at 7 bases. Germline V lookup: CDR1 SGHAT, CDR2 FQNNGV. The CDR3 runs to 14 residues. V shed 1 base and J 8 bases; nucleotides not matched to a gene: 6. In DNA, the CDR3 is TGTGCCAGCAGCTTAGCGGGTGGGAGGGGTACGCAGTATTTT. Protein product: CASSLAGGRGTQYF.

The rearrangement links TRBV24-1 to TRBJ2-5; TRBD1 matches at 11 bases. The CDR3 consists of 15 residues. V dropped 8 bases and J dropped 5; count of bases not matched to a gene: 9. Per the germline V gene, CDR1 is KGHDR and CDR2 is SFDVKD. CDR3 in amino acids: CATNAGTGGTETQYF. DNA for the CDR3: TGTGCCACCAACGCCGGGACAGGGGGTACCGAGACCCAGTACTTC.

The V call is TRBV12-5, the J call TRBJ1-1; tentative D call: TRBD1 (5 bases). The germline CDR1 and CDR2 sequences are LGHNT and FRNRAP. Trimming cost V 5 bases and J 3 bases, with 10 bases left between them. CDR3 length equals 13 residues. For the CDR3, the DNA is TGTGCTAGTGGTAAGGACACGCACACTGAAGCTTTCTTT. As protein: CASGKDTHTEAFF.

The rearrangement links TRBV11-2 to TRBJ2-5; 7 bases are shared with TRBD1. Trimming took 2 bases from V and 4 from J; bases not matched to a gene: 7. CDR3 length: 15 amino acids. Germline V CDR1 and CDR2: SGHAT, FQNNGV. The CDR3 here is CASSLLSTGVETQYF. As DNA, the CDR3 is TGTGCCAGCAGCTTATTAAGCACAGGGGTAGAGACCCAGTACTTC.

This clone was observed a handful of times. V gene TRBV19 combines with J gene TRBJ1-2; D is perhaps TRBD1 (5 bases). Trimming took 1 base from V and 4 from J, leaving 16 bases between them. Per germline, CDR1 LNHDA and CDR2 SQIVND (reference sequence). CDR3 length: 16 residues. The CDR3 sequence: CASSIAPPGGGYGYTF. CDR3 in DNA: TGTGCCAGTAGTATAGCCCCCCCCGGGGGTGGCTATGGCTACACCTTC.